The 21 T cell receptor beta chains below come from one sample, sequenced in a study of blood T cell repertoires in COVID-19. Only in-frame clones appear in the TCRdb table, and some are missing; sequencing was by immunoSEQ multiplex PCR. The sample gives some 330,000 clones, about 87% of which show up once; about 1.9% is in the top ten. Sequencing input: PBMCs or T cells enriched from blood (not recorded which). The receptors stem from a man aged 40-49 years in a cohort exposed to, infected with or recovered from COVID-19 (not recorded which).

This chain connects TRBV2 to TRBJ1-2; 7 bases match TRBD1. The germline CDR1 and CDR2 sequences are SNHLY and FYNNEI. This CDR3 is built from 14 residues. The junction had 11 bases not matched to a gene; V was cut back by 5 bases and J by 8 bases. CDR3 nucleotide sequence: TGTGCCAGCAGTCCAAGACAGGGTATGACGGGCTACACCTTC. Its protein is CASSPRQGMTGYTF.

The chain recombines TRBV29-1 with TRBJ2-7, with TRBD1 identical over 9 bases. Germline trimming cut 2 bases from V and 3 bases from J; bases unmatched to any gene: 8. Germline V gives CDR1 SQVTM, CDR2 ANQGSEA. The CDR3 runs to 15 residues. CDR3: CSVEIGDRGYYEQYF. CDR3 coding DNA: TGCAGCGTTGAAATCGGCGACAGGGGGTACTACGAGCAGTACTTC.

This clone was observed at least ten times. Other DNA sequences in this sample translate to the same CDR3. This chain joins TRBV5-1 and TRBJ2-2, with 7 positions matching TRBD2. Germline V lookup: CDR1 SGHRS, CDR2 YFSETQ. The J segment lost 5 bases and the V segment lost 2 bases, leaving 0 bases of the junction unmatched. The CDR3 length is 13 residues. CDR3 sequence reads: CASSLAGTGELFF. The CDR3 region has the DNA TGCGCCAGCAGCTTAGCGGGAACCGGGGAGCTGTTTTTT.

J is TRBJ2-3 and V is TRBV27, with D unclear. Germline lookup yields CDR1 MNHEY and CDR2 SMNVEV (reference sequence). With 3 bases removed from V and 4 bases from J, the gap between germline ends came to 8 bases. This CDR3 contains 13 residues. The CDR3: CASSLGLADTQYF. The CDR3 DNA reads TGTGCCAGCAGTTTGGGTCTAGCAGATACGCAGTATTTT.

The CDR3 is CASSPGLLGQGLDEQYF. The CDR3 DNA sequence: TGCGCCAGCAGCCCGGGTTTACTAGGACAGGGACTCGACGAGCAGTACTTC. The chain employs TRBV5-1 and TRBJ2-7; 8 nucleotides agree with TRBD1. This CDR3 has 17 amino acids. Germline values: CDR1 SGHRS, CDR2 YFSETQ. V shed 4 bases and J 5 bases; nucleotides not matched to a gene: 17. Filled out from reference TRBV5-1 and TRBJ2-7, the complete variable domain reads KAGVTQTPRYLIKTRGQQVTLSCSPISGHRSVSWYQQTPGQGLQFLFEYFSETQRNKGNFPGRFSGRQFSNSRSEMNVSTLELGDSALYLCASSPGLLGQGLDEQYFGPGTRLTVT.

This clone was counted once. The chain carries TRBV6-5 and TRBJ1-2, with D maybe TRBD1 (5 bases). The V end was cut by 2 bases, the J end by 6 bases, with 10 bases between. This CDR3 contains 13 residues. Per germline, CDR1 MNHEY and CDR2 SVGAGI. The CDR3 sequence: CASSYQLTDGYTF. Here the CDR3 DNA reads TGTGCCAGCAGTTACCAATTGACAGATGGCTACACCTTC.

The rearrangement joins TRBV5-1 to TRBJ1-4; 8 positions agree with TRBD1. Germline V lookup: CDR1 SGHRS, CDR2 YFSETQ. The V and J ends lost 5 bases and 5 bases, in that order; junction bases with no gene match: 5. The CDR3 loop spans 14 amino acids. For the CDR3, the DNA is TGCGCCAGCAGGATCACAGGGGGGAATGAAAAACTGTTTTTT. Its protein product is CASRITGGNEKLFF.

This clone was detected a few times. The rearrangement uses TRBV6-4 and TRBJ2-1; 11 bases match TRBD2. V lost 4 bases to trimming and J lost 8 bases; unmatched junction nucleotides: 7. Germline V gene sequence: CDR1 MRHNA, CDR2 SNTAGT. This CDR3 comprises 15 residues. CDR3 in amino acids: CASSVTSGSQYEQFF. The CDR3 DNA sequence: TGTGCCAGCAGTGTCACTAGCGGGAGTCAGTATGAGCAGTTCTTC.

The chain is built from TRBV11-2 and TRBJ2-3; 8 bases line up with TRBD2. CDR1 SGHAT and CDR2 FQNNGV come from the germline V gene. V shed 5 bases and J 1 base; nucleotides not matched to a gene: 11. CDR3 length: 17 amino acids. The CDR3 here is CASSPRGGVWRTDTQYF. As DNA, the CDR3 is TGTGCCAGCAGCCCCCGGGGGGGAGTGTGGCGCACAGATACGCAGTATTTT.

V usage is TRBV5-1 and J usage is TRBJ1-6, with 11 bases matching TRBD1. Losses at the gene ends were 4 bases for V and 5 bases for J; bases not matched to a gene: 14. In germline, CDR1 is SGHRS, CDR2 YFSETQ. The CDR3 is 19 amino acids. This chain's CDR3 is CASSLTYSGQGANNSPLHF. In DNA, the CDR3 is TGCGCCAGCAGCCTCACCTACTCCGGACAGGGGGCAAATAATTCACCCCTCCACTTT.

The chain carries TRBV18 and TRBJ2-5; TRBD1 might be the D (5 bases). The CDR3 is 14 residues long. Germline loops: CDR1 KGHSH, CDR2 LQKENI. V was cut by 5 bases and J by 5 bases, with 15 bases left in between. The CDR3 DNA follows: TGTGCCAGCTCATCGCAGGGTCCACGGGAGACCCAGTACTTC. Translated: CASSSQGPRETQYF.

This clone came up once. The V gene is TRBV27, the J gene TRBJ2-1; no clear D. Germline V gene lookup returns CDR1 MNHEY and CDR2 SMNVEV (reference sequence). The CDR3 is 14 residues long. Trimming took off 0 bases at V and 5 bases at J, with 8 bases between the two ends. CDR3 sequence: CASSLSQLHNEQFF. CDR3 sequence (DNA): TGTGCCAGCAGTTTATCCCAACTCCACAATGAGCAGTTCTTC.

This chain connects TRBV7-8 to TRBJ1-3; the D gene is possibly TRBD1 (6 bases). Trimming took off 6 bases at V and 1 base at J, with 10 bases between the two ends. CDR1 and CDR2 from the germline V gene are SGHVS and FQNEAQ. The CDR3 is 14 amino acids. CDR3 coding DNA: TGTGCCAGCAGTCAAACAGGGTCTGGAAACACCATATATTTT. This codes for CASSQTGSGNTIYF. Filled out from reference TRBV7-8 and TRBJ1-3, the complete variable domain reads GAGVSQSPRYKVAKRGQDVALRCDPISGHVSLFWYQQALGQGPEFLTYFQNEAQLDKSGLPSDRFFAERPEGSVSTLKIQRTQQEDSAVYLCASSQTGSGNTIYFGEGSWLTVV.

The gene calls are TRBV18 and TRBJ2-1; D uncertain. The CDR3 runs 13 residues. With 4 bases removed from V and 6 bases from J, the gap between germline ends came to 10 bases. CDR1 is KGHSH, CDR2 LQKENI, per germline. CDR3 nucleotides: TGTGCCAGCTCACGTCTAGATGGCAATGAGCAGTTCTTC. Protein product: CASSRLDGNEQFF.

The rearrangement uses TRBV3-1 (or the pseudogene TRBV3-2) and TRBJ2-6; 7 bases line up with TRBD2. The CDR3 has 16 amino acids. The trim removed 2 bases at V and 3 bases at J, leaving 4 bases unmatched. Looked up from germline, CDR1 is LGHDT and CDR2 is YNNKEL (reference sequence). The CDR3 DNA reads TGTGCCAGCAGCCAACCTAGCGGCCTTGGGGCCAACGTCCTGACTTTC. Protein: CASSQPSGLGANVLTF.

The chain employs TRBV9 and TRBJ2-2; D remains ambiguous. The CDR3 has 14 residues. Germline CDR1 SGDLS, CDR2 YYNGEE. Trimming took 0 bases from V and 2 from J, leaving 5 bases between them. The DNA for the CDR3 is TGTGCCAGCAGCGTAGGGCAAAACACCGGGGAGCTGTTTTTT. As protein: CASSVGQNTGELFF.

The V gene is TRBV7-3, the J gene TRBJ2-1, with TRBD2 identical over 8 bases. This CDR3 is built from 15 residues. Trimming at V came to 3 bases and at J to 2 bases, leaving 3 bases not matched to a gene. The germline gives CDR1 SGHTA, CDR2 FQGTGA. Here the CDR3 DNA reads TGTGCCAGCAGCTTCTCGGGAGGGCCCTACAATGAGCAGTTCTTC. Amino acids: CASSFSGGPYNEQFF.

The gene calls are TRBV5-5 and TRBJ1-1; maybe TRBD1 (5 bases). This CDR3 region has 14 residues. Germline CDR1 SGHKS, CDR2 YYEKEE (reference sequence). The V end was cut by 3 bases, the J end by 6 bases, with 15 bases between. The CDR3 loop is CASSSGRGMPEAFF. The DNA for the CDR3 is TGTGCCAGCAGCTCTGGGAGGGGTATGCCTGAAGCTTTCTTT.

This clone showed up just once. CDR3 sequence (DNA): TGTGCCAGCAGTCACGGACAGGGAAGAGGCGAGCAGTACTTC. Translating gives CASSHGQGRGEQYF. The J gene is TRBJ2-7, the V gene TRBV27; 8 bases match TRBD1. Germline V lookup: CDR1 MNHEY, CDR2 SMNVEV (reference sequence). The CDR3 length is 14 residues. The J segment lost 6 bases and the V segment lost 5 bases, leaving 9 bases of the junction unmatched.

V and J are TRBV7-2 and TRBJ1-2; a possible D gene is TRBD1 (6 bases). V gave up 1 base and J gave up 6 bases, with 12 bases separating them. Germline V gene data show CDR1 as SGHTA and CDR2 as FQGNSA. The CDR3 extends over 14 amino acids. Written as DNA, the CDR3 is TGTGCCAGCAGCTTAGTAATGGGGGCTCATGGCTACACCTTC. This codes for CASSLVMGAHGYTF. The whole variable domain, filled in from reference TRBV7-2 and TRBJ1-2, reads GAGVSQSPSNKVTEKGKDVELRCDPISGHTALYWYRQSLGQGLEFLIYFQGNSAPDKSGLPSDRFSAERTGGSVSTLTIQRTQQEDSAVYLCASSLVMGAHGYTFGSGTRLTVV.

In its sample, this clone was seen once. DNA of the CDR3: TGCGCCAGCAGCCAATCTGGACAGGGGCCGGGGGAGCCCCAGCATTTT. Its protein is CASSQSGQGPGEPQHF. The V call is TRBV4-1, the J call TRBJ1-5; 9 bases are a match to TRBD1. The CDR3 spans 16 residues. Losses at the gene ends were 2 bases for V and 8 bases for J; bases not matched to a gene: 10. Germline V CDR1 and CDR2: MGHRA, YSYEKL.